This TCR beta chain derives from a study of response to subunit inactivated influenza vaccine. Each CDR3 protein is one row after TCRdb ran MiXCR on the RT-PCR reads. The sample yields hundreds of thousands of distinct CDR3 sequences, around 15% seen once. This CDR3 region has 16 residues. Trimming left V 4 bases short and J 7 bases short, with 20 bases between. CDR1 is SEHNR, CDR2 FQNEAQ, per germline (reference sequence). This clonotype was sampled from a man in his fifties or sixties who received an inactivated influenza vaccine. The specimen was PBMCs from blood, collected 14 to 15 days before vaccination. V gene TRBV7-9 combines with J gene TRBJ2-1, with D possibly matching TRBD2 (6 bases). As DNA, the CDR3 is TGTGCCAGCAGCTCGGAGGGTCAGCAAGCCAAAAATGAGCAGTTCTTC. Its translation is CASSSEGQQAKNEQFF.